These 15 T cell receptor beta chains share one sample of origin, sequenced in a study of T-cell memory formation after mild COVID-19. MiXCR, applied by TCRdb to the 5' RACE reads, yields one record per CDR3 protein. This table holds roughly 510,000 distinct CDR3 sequences, 15% to 20% found once. Sequencing used PBMCs or a T cell subset sorted from them (not recorded which). These receptors all stem from an adult woman who had mild COVID-19 (a few samples of this study predate the infection). Cell type and time point are not known.

The sample holds a few counts of this clonotype. V is TRBV29-1 and J is TRBJ1-2; D is possibly TRBD1 (6 bases). Germline loops: CDR1 SQVTM, CDR2 ANQGSEA. Trimming removed 3 bases from V and 0 bases from J, with 11 bases in between. This CDR3 has 14 residues. The CDR3 sequence is CSVDKGGTNYGYTF. CDR3 coding DNA: TGCAGCGTTGATAAGGGGGGAACTAACTATGGCTACACCTTC. Based on the CDR3 plus reference TRBV29-1 and TRBJ1-2, the full variable domain is SAVISQKPSRDICQRGTSLTIQCQVDSQVTMMFWYRQQPGQSLTLIATANQGSEATYESGFVIDKFPISRPNLTFSTLTVSNMSPEDSSIYLCSVDKGGTNYGYTFGSGTRLTVV.

This clonotype has a handful of counts. The chain combines TRBV6-5 with TRBJ1-5; no clear D. The length of the CDR3 is 15 residues. V lost 3 bases to trimming and J lost 6 bases, with 15 bases between them. Germline loops: CDR1 MNHEY, CDR2 SVGAGI. The CDR3 bases are TGTGCCAGCAGTTATTTAGCCACATCAGGTCAGCCCCAGCATTTT. This encodes CASSYLATSGQPQHF.

A few counts support this clonotype. The gene calls are TRBV11-2 and TRBJ2-4; D gene ambiguous. Trimming left V 3 bases short and J 9 bases short, with 12 bases between. The germline gives CDR1 SGHAT, CDR2 FQNNGV. This CDR3 is 13 amino acids long. CDR3: CASSFGPRSIQYF. CDR3 bases: TGTGCCAGCAGCTTTGGTCCGAGGAGCATTCAGTACTTC.

There are many counts of this clonotype. The chain is built from TRBV12-3 or TRBV12-4 and TRBJ2-3; no firm D call. The length of the CDR3 is 14 residues. V gave up 1 base and J gave up 3 bases, with 8 bases separating them. CDR3 sequence (DNA): TGTGCCAGCAGTTTAGATGGTTTTACAGATACGCAGTATTTT. This sequence encodes CASSLDGFTDTQYF.

The CDR3, as DNA: TGTGCCATCAGCACAGGGGGCGACTATGGCTACACCTTC. Encoded protein: CAISTGGDYGYTF. The chain couples TRBV10-3 to TRBJ1-2, with TRBD1 matching over 9 bases. Germline CDR1 ENHRY, CDR2 SYGVKD. V gave up 6 bases and J gave up 3 bases; unmatched junction bases: 2. The CDR3 covers 13 residues.

CDR3 in amino acids: CASSFPGQGDEKLFF. CDR3 in DNA: TGTGCCAGCAGCTTTCCGGGACAGGGGGATGAAAAACTGTTTTTT. This chain joins TRBV5-4 and TRBJ1-4; 11 bases map to TRBD1. Germline loops: CDR1 SGHNT, CDR2 YYREEE (reference sequence). J was trimmed by 6 bases and V by 2 bases; bases with no gene match: 3. The CDR3 spans 15 residues.

The genes are TRBV12-3 or TRBV12-4 and TRBJ2-7, with D possibly being TRBD1 (6 bases). Deletions cut 9 bases from V and 0 bases from J, with 9 bases between. The length of the CDR3 is 12 residues. CDR3 sequence: CASQGSSYEQYF. The CDR3 DNA reads TGTGCCAGTCAGGGGAGCTCCTACGAGCAGTACTTC.

The CDR3 is CASGDWDTEAFF. The CDR3 DNA reads as TGTGCCAGCGGCGACTGGGACACTGAAGCTTTCTTT. The V and J genes are TRBV5-4 and TRBJ1-1; unclear D gene. Trimming took 7 bases from V and 3 from J, leaving 10 bases between them. There are 12 residues in the CDR3. Germline V gives CDR1 SGHNT, CDR2 YYREEE (reference sequence).

The V and J genes are TRBV20-1 and TRBJ1-5; 9 bases agree with TRBD1. CDR3 size: 15 residues. Germline lookup yields CDR1 DFQATT and CDR2 SNEGSKA (reference sequence). V lost 6 bases to trimming and J lost 4 bases; unmatched junction nucleotides: 10. DNA of the CDR3: TGCAGTGCCCCCTCCGGACAGGGGTGGAATCAGCCCCAGCATTTT. Translation gives CSAPSGQGWNQPQHF.

This clonotype was observed a few times. The chain has TRBV3-1 and TRBJ1-2; D possibly corresponds to TRBD1 (5 bases). This CDR3 region has 14 residues. The germline gives CDR1 LGHDT, CDR2 YNNKEL (reference sequence). V lost 1 base to trimming and J lost 7 bases, with 13 bases between them. The CDR3 DNA reads TGTGCCAGCAGCCAAGCTAGAGGGGTGAGTGGCTACACCTTC. It codes for CASSQARGVSGYTF.

Ten or more counts support this clonotype. The chain is built from TRBV5-5 and TRBJ2-2; no firm D call. The CDR3 is made up of 14 amino acids. CDR1 is SGHKS and CDR2 is YYEKEE in the germline V gene (reference sequence). The ends were cut back, 0 bases at V and 4 bases at J, with 7 bases in the middle. CDR3 DNA: TGTGCCAGCAGCTTGGGAGGATTCACCGGGGAGCTGTTTTTT. It encodes CASSLGGFTGELFF.

The chain combines TRBV5-1 with TRBJ2-1; TRBD2 aligns across 11 bases. CDR1 and CDR2 from the germline V gene are SGHRS and YFSETQ. The J segment lost 3 bases and the V segment lost 4 bases, leaving 6 bases of the junction unmatched. The CDR3 contains 16 residues. CDR3 in DNA: TGCGCCAGCAGCACCACGCTAGCGGGGGGCTACAATGAGCAGTTCTTC. This codes for CASSTTLAGGYNEQFF.

This clonotype was observed many times. The CDR3 coding sequence is TGTGCCAGCACCTTGACTAGCGGCTCCTACAATGAGCAGTTCTTC. Amino acids: CASTLTSGSYNEQFF. The V gene is TRBV12-3 or TRBV12-4, the J gene TRBJ2-1; 9 nucleotides match TRBD2. The V segment lost 7 bases and the J segment 0 bases; nucleotides outside the gene matches: 4. The CDR3 is made up of 15 amino acids.

The CDR3 DNA sequence: TGTGCCAGCAGGCCCGGGACTAGCGGGAGTGGTGAGCAGTTCTTC. This translates into CASRPGTSGSGEQFF. The chain has TRBV12-3 or TRBV12-4 and TRBJ2-1, with 14 bases that match TRBD2. The CDR3 consists of 15 residues. J was trimmed by 9 bases and V by 6 bases; bases with no gene match: 7.

This clonotype has more than one count but fewer than ten. V gene TRBV3-2 combines with J gene TRBJ2-7; the D call TRBD1 from the table was never checked on the DNA. TRBV3-2 is a listed pseudogene. There are 15 residues in the CDR3. The chain's CDR3 is CASSPGLLRLYEQYF. The CDR3 coding sequence is TGTGCCAGCAGTCCCGGCCTACTCCGACTCTACGAGCAGTACTTC.